This T cell receptor beta chain derives from a study of T cell responses to AZD1222 COVID-19 vaccine. Turning to this clone: Its antigen is not known.

TCRdb keeps only in-frame clones here, not all; method: immunoSEQ multiplex PCR. The sample contains about 210,000 clones, approximately 92% of which appear only once. V dropped 3 bases and J dropped 4 bases, with 12 bases sitting between them. The germline V gene has CDR1 MDHEN and CDR2 SYDVKM. This CDR3 is built from 15 residues. Notes on the study in general: The donors showed a predominance of white British ancestry and of females, with possible underestimation of clonal diversity. No day 14 peak samples; only post-peak repertoires were characterized.

This clonotype was obtained from an adult in good health. The specimen comprised peripheral blood, sampled on day 0 of AZD1222 vaccination. This chain uses TRBV28 with TRBJ1-4, with D possibly TRBD1 on 6 matching bases. The CDR3 nucleotides are TGTGCCAGCAGTTTCACCGGACAGATTAATGAAAAACTGTTTTTT. This translates into CASSFTGQINEKLFF.